What follows is one TCR beta chain and its context. The record originates from a study of technical replicates of blood from several donors. The method was immunoSEQ multiplex PCR; TCRdb's version includes in-frame clones alone and lacks a portion of them. The sample gives about 100,000 clones, 96% of which show up once; roughly 0.21% is in the top ten. The germline V gene encodes CDR1 LNHDA and CDR2 SQIVND (reference sequence). With 5 bases removed from V and 4 bases from J, the gap between germline ends came to 33 bases. This CDR3 region has 21 residues. The origin of this receptor is a human donor in good health. The sequencing sample was made of T cells isolated from PBMCs. The chain links TRBV19 to TRBJ1-5; maybe TRBD1 (6 bases). The CDR3 DNA reads TGTGCCAGTAGTCCTAGGAGTCGGGGTACACAGGGATTGAATCCTAATCAGCCCCAGCATTTT. Its translation: CASSPRSRGTQGLNPNQPQHF. Filled out from reference TRBV19 and TRBJ1-5, the complete variable domain reads DGGITQSPKYLFRKEGQNVTLSCEQNLNHDAMYWYRQDPGQGLRLIYYSQIVNDFQKGDIAEGYSVSREKKESFPLTVTSAQKNPTAFYLCASSPRSRGTQGLNPNQPQHFGDGTRLSIL.